This T cell receptor (beta chain) was sequenced during a study of identical twins. The CDR3 extends over 13 amino acids. With 8 bases removed from V and 5 bases from J, the gap between germline ends came to 13 bases. MiXCR was run by TCRdb on the 5' RACE reads, yielding one entry per CDR3 protein. This sample has approximately 690,000 distinct CDR3 sequences, with 5.5% to 6.5% found just once. This clonotype was detected only a few times. The sequenced sample consisted of naive T cells sorted from blood. This sequence originates from a man aged 18 to 29 in good health. The chain joins TRBV12-3 or TRBV12-4 to TRBJ1-5; D is unclear. The CDR3 spells CASGLQHHQPQHF. In DNA, the CDR3 is TGTGCCAGCGGTCTACAGCACCATCAGCCCCAGCATTTT.